The 23 T cell receptor beta chains below come from one sample, sequenced in a study of OX40 agonist ivuxolimab in advanced cancers. Clones were sequenced by immunoSEQ multiplex PCR, and TCRdb holds only the in-frame ones, with some missing. The sample lists 50,000 to 75,000 clones, about 88% occurring once. The source material was CD4+ or CD8+ T cells sorted from blood, sampled in a trial of the OX40 agonist ivuxolimab. These receptors were obtained from an adult with an advanced solid tumor such as melanoma, head and neck, liver or kidney cancer.

The chain employs TRBV5-6 and TRBJ2-2; a weak D match, TRBD1 (6 bases). Trimming left V 4 bases short and J 8 bases short, with 15 bases between. Germline-derived CDR1 and CDR2 are SGHDT and YYEEEE. The CDR3 length is 14 residues. The CDR3 region is CASSPPTGSGELFF. The CDR3 DNA sequence: TGTGCCAGCAGCCCACCGACAGGTTCAGGGGAGCTGTTTTTT.

The genes are TRBV2 and TRBJ1-5; D perhaps matches TRBD1 (5 bases). V was shortened by 7 bases and J by 0 bases, with 13 bases between the two germline ends. There are 15 residues in the CDR3. Germline CDR1 reads SNHLY; CDR2 reads FYNNEI. CDR3 sequence: CASKGQSYSNQPQHF. DNA of the CDR3: TGTGCCAGCAAGGGGCAGTCCTATAGCAATCAGCCCCAGCATTTT.

The chain couples TRBV19 to TRBJ1-5, with D possibly TRBD1 on 6 matching bases. Trimming cost V 4 bases and J 4 bases, with 17 bases left between them. Germline V CDR1 and CDR2: LNHDA, SQIVND (reference sequence). The CDR3 consists of 16 residues. The CDR3 loop is CASSTGTRVGNQPQHF. Here the CDR3 DNA reads TGTGCCAGTAGTACAGGGACACGGGTAGGGAATCAGCCCCAGCATTTT.

This rearrangement joins TRBV9 to TRBJ2-5; D gene unclear. Per the germline V gene, CDR1 is SGDLS and CDR2 is YYNGEE. Trimming left V 4 bases short and J 0 bases short, with 16 bases between. This CDR3 comprises 16 residues. The CDR3 region has the DNA TGTGCCAGCAGCTCTGGGGTTCTGGCTTACCAAGAGACCCAGTACTTC. This sequence encodes CASSSGVLAYQETQYF.

J is TRBJ2-2 and V is TRBV6-1; TRBD1 aligns across 8 bases. The V gene end was trimmed by 4 bases and the J gene end by 3 bases; junction bases not matched to a gene: 4. The CDR3 length is 15 residues. Germline V gives CDR1 MNHNS, CDR2 SASEGT. The DNA for the CDR3 is TGTGCCAGCAGTGGTGGGACAGGAGACACCGGGGAGCTGTTTTTT. Its translation: CASSGGTGDTGELFF.

CDR3 DNA: TGCGCCAGCAGCTTGTTTCGGGGCACTGAAGCTTTCTTT. Encoded protein: CASSLFRGTEAFF. This chain links TRBV5-1 with TRBJ1-1; no clear D. This CDR3 has 13 residues. Trimming left V 1 base short and J 4 bases short, with 8 bases between. CDR1 and CDR2 from the germline V gene are SGHRS and YFSETQ. The complete variable domain, with remaining parts taken from reference TRBV5-1 and TRBJ1-1, reads KAGVTQTPRYLIKTRGQQVTLSCSPISGHRSVSWYQQTPGQGLQFLFEYFSETQRNKGNFPGRFSGRQFSNSRSEMNVSTLELGDSALYLCASSLFRGTEAFFGQGTRLTVV.

This chain joins TRBV14 and TRBJ2-7, with D uncertain. Trimming removed 1 base at V and 8 bases at J, with 12 bases between. Germline loops: CDR1 SGHDN, CDR2 FVKESK. This CDR3 comprises 13 residues. CDR3 nucleotide sequence: TGTGCCAGCAGCCAAGTGCAGCATCTCAAGCAGTACTTC. Translation gives CASSQVQHLKQYF.

The chain joins TRBV19 to TRBJ1-4; possibly TRBD1 for D (5 bases). The germline V gene encodes CDR1 LNHDA and CDR2 SQIVND (reference sequence). V lost 5 bases and J lost 0, with 10 bases in between. The CDR3 consists of 15 residues. CDR3 residues: CASSGGQATNEKLFF. The CDR3 nucleotides are TGTGCCAGTAGTGGTGGACAAGCAACTAATGAAAAACTGTTTTTT.

The gene calls are TRBV5-5 and TRBJ1-5; D not certain. V was trimmed by 0 bases and J by 0 bases, leaving 10 bases between them. The CDR3 has 16 amino acids. Looked up from germline, CDR1 is SGHKS and CDR2 is YYEKEE (reference sequence). The CDR3 DNA sequence: TGTGCCAGCAGCTTGGTCGGGCCGATTAGCAATCAGCCCCAGCATTTT. Its protein product is CASSLVGPISNQPQHF.

The chain joins TRBV19 to TRBJ1-5; D is unresolved. The V end lost 5 bases, the J end lost 3 bases, and 8 bases lay between the germline ends. Germline CDR1 is LNHDA and CDR2 is SQIVND (reference sequence). The CDR3 sequence is 13 residues long. The CDR3 region has the DNA TGTGCCAGTAGTTTCCAAACCAATCAGCCCCAGCATTTT. This translates into CASSFQTNQPQHF.

The gene calls are TRBV27 and TRBJ1-1; TRBD1 might be the D (5 bases). The V end was cut by 4 bases, the J end by 5 bases, with 14 bases between. Germline V gene lookup returns CDR1 MNHEY and CDR2 SMNVEV (reference sequence). The CDR3 is made up of 14 amino acids. CDR3 in amino acids: CASSSGESWTEAFF. The CDR3 nucleotides are TGTGCCAGCAGTTCGGGGGAGAGTTGGACTGAAGCTTTCTTT.

The chain links TRBV18 to TRBJ2-7; the D gene is possibly TRBD1 (6 bases). Germline V lookup: CDR1 KGHSH, CDR2 LQKENI. CDR3 size: 17 residues. V lost 3 bases to trimming and J lost 1 base, with 19 bases between them. The CDR3 sequence: CASSPSRSGQRSYEQYF. The CDR3, as DNA: TGTGCCAGCTCACCCTCACGAAGTGGACAGCGATCCTACGAGCAGTACTTC.

The rearrangement uses TRBV21-1 and TRBJ2-7; the table's D call of TRBD1 was not tested on the DNA. TRBV21-1 is a pseudogene locus. The CDR3 contains 15 residues. CDR3 bases: TGTGCCAGCAGCTCAACCGTTGACACTTGCTACGAGCAGTACTTC. Translation gives CASSSTVDTCYEQYF.

The gene calls are TRBV2 and TRBJ2-2; 15 nucleotides line up with TRBD2. Germline V CDR1 and CDR2: SNHLY, FYNNEI. There are 15 residues in the CDR3. V lost 10 bases to trimming and J lost 6 bases; unmatched junction nucleotides: 6. Here the CDR3 reads CATSRTSGGAGELFF. The CDR3 region has the DNA TGTGCCACTTCCCGGACTAGCGGGGGGGCCGGGGAGCTGTTTTTT.

This chain joins TRBV4-2 and TRBJ2-2; TRBD2 matches at 7 bases. The CDR3 consists of 17 residues. Looked up from germline, CDR1 is LGHNA and CDR2 is YNFKEQ. The V and J ends lost 0 bases and 4 bases, in that order; junction bases with no gene match: 8. Here the CDR3 reads CASSQDGGGGGTGELFF. As DNA, the CDR3 is TGTGCCAGCAGCCAAGATGGTGGGGGGGGTGGCACCGGGGAGCTGTTTTTT.

V usage is TRBV18 and J usage is TRBJ2-2, with a possible D match to TRBD1 (5 bases). V lost 5 bases to trimming and J lost 3 bases, with 7 bases between them. Germline-derived CDR1 and CDR2 are KGHSH and LQKENI. The CDR3 spans 13 residues. The chain's CDR3 is CASSSRDTGELFF. The CDR3 DNA sequence: TGTGCCAGCTCATCCAGGGACACCGGGGAGCTGTTTTTT.

The genes are TRBV11-2 and TRBJ2-2; D remains unclear. The CDR3 runs to 12 residues. With 5 bases removed from V and 9 bases from J, the gap between germline ends came to 10 bases. Looked up from germline, CDR1 is SGHAT and CDR2 is FQNNGV. CDR3 loop: CASSPSSRELFF. In DNA, the CDR3 is TGTGCCAGCAGCCCAAGCTCCAGGGAGCTGTTTTTT.

The genes are TRBV7-9 and TRBJ1-2; D might be TRBD1 (5 bases). The V end lost 2 bases, the J end lost 2 bases, and 6 bases lay between the germline ends. The CDR3 contains 13 residues. CDR1 SEHNR and CDR2 FQNEAQ come from the germline V gene (reference sequence). CDR3: CASSLWTNYGYTF. As DNA, the CDR3 is TGTGCCAGCAGCTTATGGACAAACTATGGCTACACCTTC. The full variable domain, with the rest looked up from reference TRBV7-9 and TRBJ1-2, is DTGVSQNPRHKITKRGQNVTFRCDPISEHNRLYWYRQTLGQGPEFLTYFQNEAQLEKSRLLSDRFSAERPKGSFSTLEIQRTEQGDSAMYLCASSLWTNYGYTFGSGTRLTVV.

The rearrangement uses TRBV7-8 and TRBJ2-5, with 12 bases identical to TRBD2. CDR1 is SGHVS and CDR2 is FQNEAQ in the germline V gene. The ends lost 0 bases at V and 0 bases at J; junction bases unmatched: 11. The length of the CDR3 is 20 residues. This CDR3 reads CASSLAMGNRLAGDQETQYF. CDR3 DNA: TGTGCCAGCAGCTTAGCGATGGGGAACCGACTAGCGGGGGACCAAGAGACCCAGTACTTC.

This chain links TRBV29-1 with TRBJ1-5; tentatively, D is TRBD1 (6 bases). The CDR3 loop spans 12 amino acids. With 1 base removed from V and 6 bases from J, the gap between germline ends came to 7 bases. Germline lookup yields CDR1 SQVTM and CDR2 ANQGSEA. In DNA form, the CDR3 reads TGCAGCGTTGAAGGAGGGGGTCAGCCCCAGCATTTT. Translated, it gives CSVEGGGQPQHF.

V and J are TRBV25-1 and TRBJ1-2, with D possibly matching TRBD1 (6 bases). There are 14 residues in the CDR3. Germline V lookup: CDR1 MGHDK, CDR2 SYGVNS. Trimming removed 6 bases at V and 3 bases at J, with 14 bases between. CDR3 coding DNA: TGTGCCAGCAGGGGGGGGCAGGGTGACTATGGCTACACCTTC. This sequence encodes CASRGGQGDYGYTF.

The CDR3 region is CASSISLAGGPGNIQYF. The CDR3 DNA sequence: TGTGCCAGTAGTATAAGCCTAGCGGGGGGGCCAGGAAACATTCAGTACTTC. The chain employs TRBV19 and TRBJ2-4; 12 bases line up with TRBD2. The germline gives CDR1 LNHDA, CDR2 SQIVND (reference sequence). CDR3 size: 17 residues. V trimming: 2 bases; J trimming: 6 bases; junction bases outside the gene matches: 8.

The CDR3 DNA reads TGCGCCAGCAGCTTGGCAGGAGAGACCCAGTACTTC. This codes for CASSLAGETQYF. The chain combines TRBV5-1 with TRBJ2-5; D gene unclear. CDR1 is SGHRS and CDR2 is YFSETQ in the germline V gene. The V end was cut by 0 bases, the J end by 4 bases, with 4 bases between. This CDR3 has 12 amino acids.